This T cell receptor (beta chain) was recovered during a study of Ad26.COV2.S vaccination and SARS-CoV-2 variants (dated by TCRdb to 2020 to 2023). With regard to the full study: Donors in the vaccine arm were drawn from COV1001, a phase I-IIa trial of Ad26.COV2.S in healthy adults that was multicentre, randomized, double-blind and placebo-controlled. Trial participants were randomized into five groups of five: low-dose or high-dose Ad26.COV2.S given once or twice, or placebo on both occasions. Throughout the experiments and outcome assessment, investigators stayed blinded to trial group allocation. Ad26.COV2.S was given intramuscularly at 5x10^10 or 1x10^11 viral particles, as a single shot or as two shots 56 days apart. TCRbeta repertoire sequencing served as the tool for gauging how specific and how broad the SARS-CoV-2-reactive T cell receptors were following Ad26.COV2.S vaccination. A total of some 30 samples were included in the TCR-sequenced set, comprising roughly 19 Ad26.COV2.S vaccine recipients, 5 placebo recipients and 8 SARS-CoV-2 convalescent individuals.

Study-wide conclusions, independent of this receptor: Spike-specific TCR breadth was higher in Ad26.COV2.S recipients than in placebo recipients (P = 0.0014). Comparable non-spike TCR breadth was observed between vaccine and placebo recipients, consistent with only spike being contained in the vaccine. After vaccination, substantial breadth of spike-specific CD8+ and CD4+ T cell responses was reported. The study lacked the statistical power to compare responses across vaccine doses or regimens. The authors noted that total T cell responses may have been underestimated by the TCR breadth and depth analyses.

The sample's treatment or condition label is to be understood as: around 19 received Ad26.COV2.S at low or high dose, single or two shots; several received placebo; per-sample allocation not given. For vaccine and placebo recipients, repertoires were sequenced using samples collected on day 63 after the first injection. Between 29 July and 7 August 2020, Cohort 1b enrolled fewer than 30 adults aged 18-55 years at one site in Boston, USA. As a vaccine, Ad26.COV2.S was a replication-incompetent adenovirus type 26 vector that expressed a prefusion-stabilized SARS-CoV-2 spike protein derived from the original Wuhan strain. The immunoSEQ Assay was the method used to sequence TCRbeta CDR3 regions. After extraction, genomic DNA underwent amplification by bias-controlled multiplex PCR, followed by high-throughput sequencing. In the authors' own workflow: Collapsing and filtering of sequences were performed to quantify the absolute abundance of each unique TCRbeta CDR3 region. T cell fraction was estimated by normalization of TCRbeta template counts to usable DNA, with usable DNA being measured through amplification of reference genes present in all nucleated cells. Repertoire TCRs were annotated as SARS-CoV-2-specific when V gene, CDR3 amino acid sequence and J gene were exactly matched to a known reactive TCR set. The reference SARS-CoV-2 TCR set was derived from MIRA and filtered for enrichment in COVID-19-positive ImmuneCODE repertoires, a step that removed public or cross-reactive TCRs. Using the MIRA antigens, annotated TCRs were further analysed by specific ORF or by position within an ORF. Breadth was defined as the number of annotated unique rearrangements divided by the total number of unique productive rearrangements, and depth was defined as the summed frequency of the annotated unique rearrangements. Group comparisons of TCR breadth used two-sided Wilcoxon rank-sum tests. In TCRdb, the immuneACCESS table is reduced to in-frame sequences with V and J assigned. These tables do not hold every clone; where another copy was compared, an unresolved V gene accounts for under half, and the others remain unexplained. V, J and clone size are taken as reported in that table, and D and trimming were inferred from the DNA itself. This sample has hundreds of thousands of clones in its table, and around 90% of those were observed once. Approximately 1.5% of the sample is taken by the ten largest.

Concerning this clone itself: There is no known antigen for this receptor. The sample holds no much larger clone one base away, and base qualities are not on file.

CDR1 LNHDA and CDR2 SQIVND were looked up in the germline V gene (reference sequence). The CDR3 spans 13 residues, from the cysteine through the phenylalanine. Here the CDR3 DNA is all that survives: 39 bases in frame from base 1. After removal of 4 bases from V and 7 bases from J, the junction retains 2 bases not matched to a gene. This TCR derives from a person between 18 and 65 years old who received the Ad26.COV2.S COVID-19 vaccine or a placebo. The material was peripheral blood, obtained in a trial of Ad26.COV2.S vaccine versus placebo. The rearranged chain carries TRBV19 and TRBJ1-5, and 9 bases in between align with TRBD1. The CDR3 in this case is CASSRQGGQPQHF. The sequenced DNA is TGTGCCAGTAGTAGACAGGGGGGCCAGCCCCAGCATTTT. This CDR3, with the reference TRBV19 and TRBJ1-5 proteins standing in past its ends, gives the full variable domain DGGITQSPKYLFRKEGQNVTLSCEQNLNHDAMYWYRQDPGQGLRLIYYSQIVNDFQKGDIAEGYSVSREKKESFPLTVTSAQKNPTAFYLCASSRQGGQPQHFGDGTRLSIL.